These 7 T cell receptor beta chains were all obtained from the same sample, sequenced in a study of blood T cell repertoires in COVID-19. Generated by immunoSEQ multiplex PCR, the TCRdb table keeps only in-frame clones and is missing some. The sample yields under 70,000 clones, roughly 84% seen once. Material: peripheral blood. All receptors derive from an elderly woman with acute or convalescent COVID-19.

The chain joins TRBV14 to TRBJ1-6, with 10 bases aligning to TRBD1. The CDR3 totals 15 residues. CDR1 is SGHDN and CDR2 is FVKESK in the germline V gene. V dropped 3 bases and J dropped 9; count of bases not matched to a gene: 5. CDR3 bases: TGTGCCAGCAGCCAGACCGGGACAGGGGTTTCACCCCTCCACTTT. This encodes CASSQTGTGVSPLHF.

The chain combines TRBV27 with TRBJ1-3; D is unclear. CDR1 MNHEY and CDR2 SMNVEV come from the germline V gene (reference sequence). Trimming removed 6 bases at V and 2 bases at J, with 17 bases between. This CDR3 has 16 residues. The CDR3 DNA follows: TGTGCCAGCAGCCGATTACCGGTGACACCTGGAAACACCATATATTTT. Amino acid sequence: CASSRLPVTPGNTIYF.

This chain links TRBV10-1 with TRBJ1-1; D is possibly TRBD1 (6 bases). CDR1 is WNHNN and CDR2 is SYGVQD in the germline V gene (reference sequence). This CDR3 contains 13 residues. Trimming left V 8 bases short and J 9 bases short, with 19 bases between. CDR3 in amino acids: CASGSSGHCKAFF. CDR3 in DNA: TGCGCCAGCGGAAGCTCGGGACACTGTAAAGCTTTCTTT.

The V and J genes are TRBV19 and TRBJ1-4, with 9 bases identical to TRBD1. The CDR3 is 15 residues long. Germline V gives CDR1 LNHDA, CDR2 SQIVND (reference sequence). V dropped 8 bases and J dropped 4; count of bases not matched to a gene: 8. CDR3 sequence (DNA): TGTGCCAGTCAGCACCGGGGACAGGGTAATGAAAAACTGTTTTTT. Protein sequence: CASQHRGQGNEKLFF.

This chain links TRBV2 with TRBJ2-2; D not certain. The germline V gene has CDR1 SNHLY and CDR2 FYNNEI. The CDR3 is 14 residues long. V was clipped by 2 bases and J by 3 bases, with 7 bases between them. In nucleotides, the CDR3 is TGTGCCAGCAGTGAACGAAAGCACACCGGGGAGCTGTTTTTT. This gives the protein CASSERKHTGELFF.

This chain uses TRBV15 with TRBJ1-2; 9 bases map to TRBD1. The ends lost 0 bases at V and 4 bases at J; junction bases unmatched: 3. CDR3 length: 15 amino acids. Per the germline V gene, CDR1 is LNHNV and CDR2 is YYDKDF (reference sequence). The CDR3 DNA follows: TGTGCCACCAGCAGAGAAACGGGACAGGGCTATGGCTACACCTTC. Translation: CATSRETGQGYGYTF.

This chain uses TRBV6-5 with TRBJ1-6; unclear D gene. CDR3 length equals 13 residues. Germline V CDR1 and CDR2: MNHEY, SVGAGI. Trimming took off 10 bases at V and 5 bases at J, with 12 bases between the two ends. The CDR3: CATQEANNSPLHF. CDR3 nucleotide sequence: TGTGCCACCCAGGAGGCCAATAATTCACCCCTCCACTTT.